Given below is one TCR beta chain in context. Its antigen remains undetermined. No base qualities exist here, and no much larger clone lies one base off it. As encoded in the germline V gene, CDR1 is SNHLY while CDR2 is FYNNEI. Taken from cysteine to phenylalanine, the CDR3 has 15 residues. Only the CDR3 DNA is retained, 45 bases long and in frame from the first base. The junction carries 14 bases between V and J, which are trimmed by 6 bases and 2 bases respectively. Separate from the roughly 650-subject first cohort, the validation cohort of roughly 120 subjects was the group to which the donors belonged. The library was made by the immunoSEQ multiplex PCR assay. From the authors' description of their analysis: To diagnose cytomegalovirus status from the catalog of TCR beta chain sequences, a statistical classification framework was built. Here the immuneACCESS table is served through TCRdb, limited to in-frame sequences with V and J called. Missing clones are a known gap in these copies; in checked studies unresolved V genes cover under half, and the rest lacks a known reason. V, J and clone size derive from that table, while D and trimming were established from the DNA sequence. In all, the sample holds some 140,000 clones, and 75% to 90% of those were seen once. The ten largest clones represent around 24% of the sample.

The sample belongs to a study of cytomegalovirus exposure and HLA in healthy donors (dated by TCRdb to 2015 to 2018). About the study as a whole: The approximately 710 repertoires of the first cohort and the roughly 110 validation repertoires were produced on the same platform, according to a later analysis. The study aimed to test whether cataloging public T cell receptors could reveal signatures of past pathogen exposure. Besides the first cohort of under 700 subjects, a separate validation cohort made up of 95 to 150 different subjects was used. The study combined high-throughput TCR immunosequencing, statistical association of individual TCRs with disease status, and machine learning to predict cytomegalovirus infection status. Broad study findings and their caveats: In vitro tests confirmed that a few of the cytomegalovirus-associated TCR beta chains recognize cytomegalovirus antigens. While some public TCRs were present in many individuals, most TCR sequences turned up only very rarely across donors. According to the authors, the approach could potentially be generalized to other disease states and immunological phenotypes. The study listed 164 TCR beta chains as associated with cytomegalovirus. In both the original and validation cohorts, the classifier was reported to diagnose cytomegalovirus status with high specificity and sensitivity. All 110 or so repertoires were used to score co-occurrence in the validation cohort in a later analysis, because that analysis had no HLA typing for the cohort. A later analysis found that TCRs clustered in the first cohort also tended to co-occur in the roughly 120 validation repertoires, with just under 95% of cluster scores above 0.

The sample was PBMCs. This chain joins TRBV2 to TRBJ1-5; too little of a D gene remains to name it. The origin of this receptor is a man younger than 35 in good health and CMV-seropositive. Here the CDR3 is given as CASRSEGGGNQPQHF. The DNA sequence is given as TGTGCCAGCAGATCGGAGGGCGGCGGCAATCAGCCCCAGCATTTT.